This is a list of T cell receptor beta chains from one sample in a study of identical twins. TCRdb re-called the 5' RACE reads with MiXCR, one entry per CDR3 protein. The sample carries 750,000 to 950,000 distinct CDR3 sequences, about 12% recorded once. This sample also appeared in a second study, on yellow fever vaccine responses in identical twins.

Material for sequencing was PBMCs. The receptors were sampled from a woman between 18 and 30 years old in good health. The CDR3 runs from the conserved cysteine through the conserved F or W. The D gene is left open where the match is weak. Clone size is given for some rows only: seen once, a few or many times, or a class if the clone is expanded.

D | J | V | size | CDR3 | DNA
TRBD2 | TRBJ2-7 | TRBV20-1 | few | CSARGLAVPSYEQYF | TGCAGTGCTAGAGGACTAGCGGTTCCCTCCTACGAGCAGTACTTC
TRBD1 | TRBJ2-1 | TRBV24-1 | many | CATGQGPYNEQFF | TGTGCCACCGGACAGGGACCCTACAATGAGCAGTTCTTC
TRBD1 | TRBJ2-4 | TRBV13 | . | CASSGSGTGGIQYF | TGTGCCAGCAGCGGGTCCGGGACAGGGGGCATTCAGTACTTC
TRBD2 | TRBJ2-1 | TRBV20-1 | . | CSGTSGGNEQFF | TGCAGCGGGACTAGCGGGGGGAATGAGCAGTTCTTC
TRBD1 | TRBJ2-3 | TRBV4-1 | . | CASSQDRDSRTDTQYF | TGCGCCAGCAGCCAAGATCGGGACAGCCGCACAGATACGCAGTATTTT
. | TRBJ2-5 | TRBV11-2 | few | CASSLIRNLQETQYF | TGTGCCAGCAGCTTAATCAGGAACCTCCAAGAGACCCAGTACTTC
TRBD1 | TRBJ1-1 | TRBV7-2 | . | CASSFMTGRNTEAFF | TGTGCCAGCAGCTTTATGACAGGGAGGAACACTGAAGCTTTCTTT
. | TRBJ2-1 | TRBV29-1 | many | CSGRAGPNLGEQFF | TGCAGCGGACGAGCGGGCCCCAACCTAGGTGAGCAGTTCTTC
TRBD1 | TRBJ1-1 | TRBV10-1 | few | CASSAEQGITEAFF | TGCGCCAGCAGTGCCGAACAGGGGATCACTGAAGCTTTCTTT
TRBD2 | TRBJ2-1 | TRBV6-2/TRBV6-3 | few | CASSLPGGPNEQFF | TGTGCCAGCAGTTTGCCGGGGGGGCCGAATGAGCAGTTCTTC
. | TRBJ1-2 | TRBV7-9 | few | CASSLNLDTALGGYTF | TGTGCCAGCAGCTTAAATCTTGACACCGCCTTAGGTGGCTACACCTTC
. | TRBJ2-3 | TRBV29-1 | few | CSVGSPLRTDTQYF | TGCAGCGTTGGTAGCCCACTCAGGACAGATACGCAGTATTTT
TRBD2 | TRBJ2-3 | TRBV15 | . | CATSTGLVADTQYF | TGTGCCACCAGCACTGGACTAGTGGCAGATACGCAGTATTTT
. | TRBJ2-3 | TRBV12-3/TRBV12-4 | few | CASSALLTGRNTDTQYF | TGTGCCAGCAGTGCCCTCCTCACTGGGCGCAACACAGATACGCAGTATTTT
TRBD1 | TRBJ1-5 | TRBV12-3/TRBV12-4 | . | CASRDRDQPQHF | TGTGCCAGCAGAGACAGGGATCAGCCCCAGCATTTT
. | TRBJ2-3 | TRBV5-1 | . | CASSSRTASTPTDTQYF | TGCGCCAGCAGCAGCAGGACAGCATCTACTCCCACAGATACGCAGTATTTT
. | TRBJ1-5 | TRBV10-3 | many | CAISESQTNQPQHF | TGTGCCATCAGTGAGTCCCAGACGAATCAGCCCCAGCATTTT
TRBD1 | TRBJ2-7 | TRBV4-1 | few | CASSQPDRGYEQYF | TGCGCCAGCAGCCAGCCGGACAGGGGTTACGAGCAGTACTTC
. | TRBJ2-1 | TRBV29-1 | few | CSVVGDNEQFF | TGCAGCGTTGTGGGGGACAATGAGCAGTTCTTC
TRBD2 | TRBJ2-3 | TRBV12-3/TRBV12-4 | few | CASSSTSSWTDTQYF | TGTGCCAGCAGTTCGACTAGCAGTTGGACAGATACGCAGTATTTT
TRBD2 | TRBJ2-1 | TRBV5-1 | many | CASSSQRGGQLNEQFF | TGCGCCAGCAGCTCCCAGCGGGGGGGCCAACTCAATGAGCAGTTCTTC
. | TRBJ2-1 | TRBV20-1 | . | CSAPLGPGSYNERFF | TGCAGTGCCCCCCTAGGACCCGGGAGTTACAATGAGCGGTTCTTC
. | TRBJ2-5 | TRBV5-5 | . | CASSFPRQETQYF | TGTGCCAGCAGCTTCCCCCGACAAGAGACCCAGTACTTC
. | TRBJ2-3 | TRBV10-2 | . | CACSKQVPWTQTQYF | TGTGCCTGCTCCAAGCAGGTCCCTTGGACACAGACGCAGTATTTT
. | TRBJ2-1 | TRBV29-1 | few | CSVEGGYNEQFF | TGCAGCGTTGAAGGGGGGTACAATGAGCAGTTCTTC
TRBD2 | TRBJ2-1 | TRBV10-1 | few | CASSYFPSGANEQFF | TGCGCCAGCAGTTATTTCCCTAGCGGAGCCAATGAGCAGTTCTTC